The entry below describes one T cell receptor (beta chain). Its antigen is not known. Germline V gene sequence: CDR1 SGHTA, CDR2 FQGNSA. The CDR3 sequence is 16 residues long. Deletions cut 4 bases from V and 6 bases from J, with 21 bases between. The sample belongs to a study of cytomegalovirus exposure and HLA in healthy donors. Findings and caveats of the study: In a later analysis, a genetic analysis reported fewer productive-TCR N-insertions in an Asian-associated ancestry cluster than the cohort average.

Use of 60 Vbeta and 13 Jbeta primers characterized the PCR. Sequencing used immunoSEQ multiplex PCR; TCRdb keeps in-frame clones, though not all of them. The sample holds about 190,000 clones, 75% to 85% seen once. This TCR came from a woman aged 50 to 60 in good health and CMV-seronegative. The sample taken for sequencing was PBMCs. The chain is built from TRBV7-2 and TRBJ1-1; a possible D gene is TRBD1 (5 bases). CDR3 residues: CASSSNQPPGGAEAFF. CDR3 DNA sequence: TGTGCCAGCAGCTCCAATCAACCCCCGGGGGGGGCTGAAGCTTTCTTT.